This T cell receptor (beta chain) was sequenced during a study of spatial heterogeneity in lung cancer (dated 2019 in TCRdb). In the study overall: Donors were approximately 72 patients with early-stage, untreated non-small cell lung cancer from the lung TRACERx cohort. Both alpha and beta chains were TCR-sequenced in roughly 200 tumor regions, under 85 matched nontumor lung samples and roughly 50 PBMC samples obtained at surgery. In the raw uncorrected reads, each unique combination of TCR and UMI appeared on average more than ten times. The study linked features of the TCR repertoire to counts of nonsynonymous mutations, which were determined by whole-exome sequencing of tumor tissue. Follow-up PBMC samples were sequenced whenever available, and the median time to follow-up was around two years after resection. In non-small cell lung cancer, the study quantitatively compared TCR alpha and beta repertoires across several tumor regions, matched nontumor lung, and blood. Beta-chain transcripts were consistently detected in greater numbers than alpha-chain transcripts, which likely reflected higher beta-chain transcript abundance.

This clonotype occurred a few times. Its antigen is still unknown. Qualities for individual bases were not recorded, and no much larger clone is one base off. Receptor amplification or capture employed 5' RACE. Sequencing was carried out with a NextSeq 500. To allow correction of PCR and sequencing errors, the TCR library protocol tagged every TCR cDNA molecule with a unique molecular identifier. Per the source publication's procedure: Decombinator tools were used for TCR identification, UMI-based error correction and CDR3 extraction. TCRs above a frequency of 2 per 1,000, corresponding to the top 1% of the tumor frequency distribution, were defined as expanded. Renyi diversity was computed with the R vegan package after each repertoire had been subsampled 100 times to 5,000 TCRs. CDR3 similarity networks were built from amino acid triplet string-kernel similarity, with CDR3s being connected when pairwise similarity was above 0.82. The raw public reads went through TCRdb reprocessing: fastp at Q25, MiXCR clone calling, in-frame beta chains kept. Each entry is one CDR3 protein sequence, shown with its most common DNA and genes. TCRdb's processing, not the authors' own work, is the source of the V and J calls. The sample profile shows 20,000 to 30,000 distinct CDR3 sequences; about 6% of them were found once. Of the sample, around a fifth falls within the top ten clones.

Summary of the overall study and its limitations: Ubiquitous expanded tumor TCRs showed up in blood more often at tumor resection than at routine follow-up. Confirming at a functional level the hypothesis that regional TCRs recognize regional mutations was considered to require additional single-cell paired TCR alpha and beta sequencing. Only 14 patients were included in comparisons of baseline and follow-up blood repertoires.

The time point label on this specimen signifies: blood at routine non-recurrence follow-up after resection. Without any cell sorting, TCR sequencing was performed on whole RNA extracted either from tumor and nontumor lung tissue or from cryopreserved PBMC samples. Only patients for whom sufficient RNA was available from at least two tumor regions were selected for TCR sequencing. The germline V gene (reference sequence) provides CDR1 GTSNPN and CDR2 SVGIG. The CDR3 runs 13 residues from the cysteine to the phenylalanine. Solely the CDR3 DNA is kept, with 39 bases framed from the first base. Trimming at the junction amounts to 2 bases on V and 2 bases on J, and the germline ends lie 7 bases apart.

The TCR sequence derives from a male donor with early-stage non-small cell lung cancer. The input for sequencing was PBMCs, taken at follow-up. In this chain, TRBV30 is recombined with TRBJ1-5; the D gene identity is not certain. The bases read TGTGCCTGGAGTTTAGTAGGCAATCAGCCCCAGCATTTT. Translated, it gives CAWSLVGNQPQHF.